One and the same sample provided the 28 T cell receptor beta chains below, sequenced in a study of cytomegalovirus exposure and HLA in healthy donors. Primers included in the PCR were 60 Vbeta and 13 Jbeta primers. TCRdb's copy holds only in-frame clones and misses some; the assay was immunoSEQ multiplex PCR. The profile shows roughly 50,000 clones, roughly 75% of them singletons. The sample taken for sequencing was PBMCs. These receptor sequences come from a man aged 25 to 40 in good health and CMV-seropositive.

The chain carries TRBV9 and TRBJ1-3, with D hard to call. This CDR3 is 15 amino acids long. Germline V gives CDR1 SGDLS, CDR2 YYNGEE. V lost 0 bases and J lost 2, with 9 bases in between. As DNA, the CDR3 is TGTGCCAGCAGCGTAGGAAGCCTGGCTGGAAACACCATATATTTT. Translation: CASSVGSLAGNTIYF. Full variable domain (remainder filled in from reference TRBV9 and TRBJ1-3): DSGVTQTPKHLITATGQRVTLRCSPRSGDLSVYWYQQSLDQGLQFLIQYYNGEERAKGNILERFSAQQFPDLHSELNLSSLELGDSALYFCASSVGSLAGNTIYFGEGSWLTVV.

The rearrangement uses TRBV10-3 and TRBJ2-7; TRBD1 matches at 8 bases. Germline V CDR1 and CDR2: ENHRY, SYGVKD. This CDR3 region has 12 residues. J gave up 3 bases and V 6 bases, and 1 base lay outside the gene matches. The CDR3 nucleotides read TGTGCCATCAGGGGGACAGGCTACGAGCAGTACTTC. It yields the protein CAIRGTGYEQYF.

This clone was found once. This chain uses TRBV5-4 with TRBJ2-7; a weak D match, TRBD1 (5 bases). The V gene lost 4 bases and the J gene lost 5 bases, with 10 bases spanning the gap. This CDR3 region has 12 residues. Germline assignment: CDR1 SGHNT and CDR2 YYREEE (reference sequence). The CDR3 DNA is TGTGCCAGCAGCGTCGACAGTAACGAGCAGTACTTC. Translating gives CASSVDSNEQYF.

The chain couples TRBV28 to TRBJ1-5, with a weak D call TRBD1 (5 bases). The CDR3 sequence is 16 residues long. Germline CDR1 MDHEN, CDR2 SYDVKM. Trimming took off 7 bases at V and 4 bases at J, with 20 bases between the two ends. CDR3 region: CASIPQGGRGNQPQHF. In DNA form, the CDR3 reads TGTGCCAGCATTCCTCAGGGAGGTCGGGGTAATCAGCCCCAGCATTTT.

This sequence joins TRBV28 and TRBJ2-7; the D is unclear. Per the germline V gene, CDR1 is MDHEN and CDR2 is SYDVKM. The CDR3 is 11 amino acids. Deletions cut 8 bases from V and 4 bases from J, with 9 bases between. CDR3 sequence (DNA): TGTGCCAGCGGTAACGGGTACGAGCAGTACTTC. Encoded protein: CASGNGYEQYF.

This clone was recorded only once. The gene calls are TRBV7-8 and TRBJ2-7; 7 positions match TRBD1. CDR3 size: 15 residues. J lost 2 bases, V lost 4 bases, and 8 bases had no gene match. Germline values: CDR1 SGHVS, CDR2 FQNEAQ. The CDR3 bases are TGTGCCAGCAGCTCCACCCCGCAGGGGGCCTACGAGCAGTACTTC. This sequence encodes CASSSTPQGAYEQYF.

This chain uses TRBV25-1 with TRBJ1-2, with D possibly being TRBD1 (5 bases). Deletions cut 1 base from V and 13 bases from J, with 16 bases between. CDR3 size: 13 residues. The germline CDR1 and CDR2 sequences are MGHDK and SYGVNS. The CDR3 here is CASSELGPGSPTF. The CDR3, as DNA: TGTGCCAGCAGTGAATTAGGACCAGGGTCACCCACCTTC.

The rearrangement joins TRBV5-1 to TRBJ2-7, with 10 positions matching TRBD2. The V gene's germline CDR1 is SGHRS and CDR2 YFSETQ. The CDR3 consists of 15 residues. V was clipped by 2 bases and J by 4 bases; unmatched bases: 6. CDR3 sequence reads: CASSLGSSGGYEQYF. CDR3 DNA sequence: TGCGCCAGCAGCTTAGGCTCTAGCGGGGGTTACGAGCAGTACTTC.

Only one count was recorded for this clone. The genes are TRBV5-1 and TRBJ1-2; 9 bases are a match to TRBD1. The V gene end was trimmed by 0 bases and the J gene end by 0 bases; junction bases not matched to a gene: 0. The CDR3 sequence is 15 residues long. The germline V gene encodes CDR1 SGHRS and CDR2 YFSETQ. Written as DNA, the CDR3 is TGCGCCAGCAGCTTGGGGGACAGGGCTAACTATGGCTACACCTTC. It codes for CASSLGDRANYGYTF.

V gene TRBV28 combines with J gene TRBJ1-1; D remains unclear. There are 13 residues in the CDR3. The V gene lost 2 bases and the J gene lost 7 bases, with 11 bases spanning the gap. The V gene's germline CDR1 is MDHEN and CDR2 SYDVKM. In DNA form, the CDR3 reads TGTGCCAGCAGTTTAGTCCTAGGAGATGAAGCTTTCTTT. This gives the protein CASSLVLGDEAFF.

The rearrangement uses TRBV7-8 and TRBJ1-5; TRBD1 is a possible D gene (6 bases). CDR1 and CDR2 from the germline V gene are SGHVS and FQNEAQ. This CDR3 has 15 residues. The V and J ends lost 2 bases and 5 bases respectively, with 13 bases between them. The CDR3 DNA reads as TGTGCCAGCAGCTTAAATTCAGGGGTTTATCAGCCCCAGCATTTT. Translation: CASSLNSGVYQPQHF.

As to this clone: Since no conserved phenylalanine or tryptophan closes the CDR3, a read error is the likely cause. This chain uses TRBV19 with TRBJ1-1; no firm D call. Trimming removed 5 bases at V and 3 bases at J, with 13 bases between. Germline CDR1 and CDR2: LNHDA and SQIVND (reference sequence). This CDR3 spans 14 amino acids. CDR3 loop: CASSAQAPDTEAFV. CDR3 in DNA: TGTGCCAGTAGTGCTCAGGCTCCGGACACTGAAGCTTTCGTT.

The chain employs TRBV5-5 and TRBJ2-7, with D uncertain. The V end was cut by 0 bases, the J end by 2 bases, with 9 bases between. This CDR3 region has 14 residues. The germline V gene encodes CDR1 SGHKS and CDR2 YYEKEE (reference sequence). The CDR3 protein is CASSLEADPYEQYF. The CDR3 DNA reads TGTGCCAGCAGCTTGGAAGCCGATCCCTACGAGCAGTACTTC.

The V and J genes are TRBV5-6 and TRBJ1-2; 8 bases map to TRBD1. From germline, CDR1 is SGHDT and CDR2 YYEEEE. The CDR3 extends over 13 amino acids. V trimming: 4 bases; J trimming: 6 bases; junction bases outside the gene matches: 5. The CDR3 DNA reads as TGTGCCAGCAGCAGGACAGGGTCCGATGGCTACACCTTC. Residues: CASSRTGSDGYTF.

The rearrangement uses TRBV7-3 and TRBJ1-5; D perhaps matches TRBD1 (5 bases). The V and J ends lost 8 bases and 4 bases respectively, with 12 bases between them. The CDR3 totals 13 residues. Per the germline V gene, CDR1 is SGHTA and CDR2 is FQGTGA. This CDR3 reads CASSGGVNQPQHF. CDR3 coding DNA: TGTGCCAGCTCTGGAGGGGTTAATCAGCCCCAGCATTTT.

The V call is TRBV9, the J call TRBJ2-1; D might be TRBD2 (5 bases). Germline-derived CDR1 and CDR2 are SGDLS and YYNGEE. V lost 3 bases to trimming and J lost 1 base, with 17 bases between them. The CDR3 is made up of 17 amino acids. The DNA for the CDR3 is TGTGCCAGCAGCGGCCGACCCCGGGGTAAGTCCTACAATGAGCAGTTCTTC. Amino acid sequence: CASSGRPRGKSYNEQFF.

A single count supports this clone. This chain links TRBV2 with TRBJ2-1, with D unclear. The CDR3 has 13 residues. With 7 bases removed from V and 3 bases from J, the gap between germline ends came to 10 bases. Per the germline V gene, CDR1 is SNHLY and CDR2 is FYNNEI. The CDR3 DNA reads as TGTGCCAGCAACGGTTACCTCTACAATGAGCAGTTCTTC. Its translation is CASNGYLYNEQFF.

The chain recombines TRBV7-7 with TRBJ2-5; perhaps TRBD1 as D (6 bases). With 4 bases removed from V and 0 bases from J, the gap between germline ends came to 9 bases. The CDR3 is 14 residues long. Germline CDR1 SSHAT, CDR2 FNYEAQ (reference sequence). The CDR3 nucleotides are TGTGCCAGCAGCTATGGACAGTACCAAGAGACCCAGTACTTC. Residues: CASSYGQYQETQYF.

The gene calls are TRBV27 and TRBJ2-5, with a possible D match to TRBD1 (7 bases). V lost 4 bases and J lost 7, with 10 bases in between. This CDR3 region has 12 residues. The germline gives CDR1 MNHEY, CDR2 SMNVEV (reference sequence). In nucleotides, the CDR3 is TGTGCCAGCAGTTCCCAGGGGGGGACCCAGTACTTC. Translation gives CASSSQGGTQYF.

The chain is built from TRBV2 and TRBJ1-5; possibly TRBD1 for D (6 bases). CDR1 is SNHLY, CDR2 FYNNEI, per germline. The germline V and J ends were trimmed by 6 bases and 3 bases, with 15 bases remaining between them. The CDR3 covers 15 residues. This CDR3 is CASRHRDTSNQPQHF. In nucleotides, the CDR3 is TGTGCCAGCAGACACCGGGACACTTCCAATCAGCCCCAGCATTTT.

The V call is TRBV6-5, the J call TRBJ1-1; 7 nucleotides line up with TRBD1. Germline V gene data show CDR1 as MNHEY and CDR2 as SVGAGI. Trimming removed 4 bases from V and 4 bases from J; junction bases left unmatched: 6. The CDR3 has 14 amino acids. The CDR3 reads CASSLGQGGTEAFF. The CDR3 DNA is TGTGCCAGCAGTTTGGGGCAGGGGGGCACTGAAGCTTTCTTT.

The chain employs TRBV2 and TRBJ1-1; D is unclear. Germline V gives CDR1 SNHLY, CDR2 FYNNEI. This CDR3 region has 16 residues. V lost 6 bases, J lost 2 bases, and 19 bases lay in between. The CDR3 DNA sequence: TGTGCCAGCAGCCTCCTCCCGGGGAGGGTAAACACTGAAGCTTTCTTT. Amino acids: CASSLLPGRVNTEAFF.

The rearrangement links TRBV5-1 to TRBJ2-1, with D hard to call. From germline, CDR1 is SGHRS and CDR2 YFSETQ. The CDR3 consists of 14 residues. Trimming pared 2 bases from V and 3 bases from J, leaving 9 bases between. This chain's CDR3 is CASSLPVNYNEQFF. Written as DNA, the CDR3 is TGCGCCAGCAGCTTACCGGTTAACTACAATGAGCAGTTCTTC. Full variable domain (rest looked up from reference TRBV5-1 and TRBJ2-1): KAGVTQTPRYLIKTRGQQVTLSCSPISGHRSVSWYQQTPGQGLQFLFEYFSETQRNKGNFPGRFSGRQFSNSRSEMNVSTLELGDSALYLCASSLPVNYNEQFFGPGTRLTVL.

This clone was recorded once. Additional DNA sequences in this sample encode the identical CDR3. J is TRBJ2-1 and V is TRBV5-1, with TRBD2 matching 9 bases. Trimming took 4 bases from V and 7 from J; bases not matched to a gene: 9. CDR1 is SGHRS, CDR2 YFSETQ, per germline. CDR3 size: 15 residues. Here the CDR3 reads CASSPLAGGPNEQFF. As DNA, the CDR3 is TGCGCCAGCAGCCCCCTGGCGGGGGGGCCAAATGAGCAGTTCTTC.

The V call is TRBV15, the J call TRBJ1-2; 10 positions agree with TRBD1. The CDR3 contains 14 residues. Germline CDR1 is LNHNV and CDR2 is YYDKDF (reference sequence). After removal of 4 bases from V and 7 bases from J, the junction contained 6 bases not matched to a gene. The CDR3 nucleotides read TGTGCCACCAGCAAACAGACAGGGGGCAGTGGCTACACCTTC. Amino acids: CATSKQTGGSGYTF.

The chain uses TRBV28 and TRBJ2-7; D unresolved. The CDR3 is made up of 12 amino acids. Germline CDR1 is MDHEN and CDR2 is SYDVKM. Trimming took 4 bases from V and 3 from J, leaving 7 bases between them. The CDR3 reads CASSSGSYEQYF. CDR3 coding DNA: TGTGCCAGCAGTTCTGGCAGCTACGAGCAGTACTTC.

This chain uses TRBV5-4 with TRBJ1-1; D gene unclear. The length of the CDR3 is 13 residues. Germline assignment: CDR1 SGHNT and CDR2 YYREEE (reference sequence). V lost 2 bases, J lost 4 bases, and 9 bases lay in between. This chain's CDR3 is CASSLTGTTEAFF. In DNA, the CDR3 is TGTGCCAGCAGCTTAACGGGTACCACTGAAGCTTTCTTT.

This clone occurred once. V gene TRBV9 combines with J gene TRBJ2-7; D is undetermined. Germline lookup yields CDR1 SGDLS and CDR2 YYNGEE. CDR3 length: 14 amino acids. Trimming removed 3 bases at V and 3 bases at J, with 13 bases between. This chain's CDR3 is CASSARQSGYEQYF. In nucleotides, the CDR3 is TGTGCCAGCAGCGCTCGACAATCTGGCTACGAGCAGTACTTC.